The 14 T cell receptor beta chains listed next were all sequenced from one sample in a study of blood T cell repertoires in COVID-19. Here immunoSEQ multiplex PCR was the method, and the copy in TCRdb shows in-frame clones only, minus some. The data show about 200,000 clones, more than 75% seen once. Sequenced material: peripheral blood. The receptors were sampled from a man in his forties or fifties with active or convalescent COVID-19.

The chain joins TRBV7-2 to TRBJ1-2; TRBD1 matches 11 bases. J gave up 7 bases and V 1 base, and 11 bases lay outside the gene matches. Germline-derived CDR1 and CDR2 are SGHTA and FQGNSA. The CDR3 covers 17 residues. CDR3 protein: CASSLGGTGGRLGGYTF. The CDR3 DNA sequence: TGTGCCAGCAGCTTAGGAGGGACAGGGGGAAGGCTGGGTGGCTACACCTTC. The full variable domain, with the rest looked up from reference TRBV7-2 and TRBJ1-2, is GAGVSQSPSNKVTEKGKDVELRCDPISGHTALYWYRQSLGQGLEFLIYFQGNSAPDKSGLPSDRFSAERTGGSVSTLTIQRTQQEDSAVYLCASSLGGTGGRLGGYTFGSGTRLTVV.

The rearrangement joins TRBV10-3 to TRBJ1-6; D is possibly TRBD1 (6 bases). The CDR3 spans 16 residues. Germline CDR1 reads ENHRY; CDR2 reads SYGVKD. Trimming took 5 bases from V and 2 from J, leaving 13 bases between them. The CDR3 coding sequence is TGTGCCATCAGTCCACAGGGAGTTACCTATAATTCACCCCTCCACTTT. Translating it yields CAISPQGVTYNSPLHF.

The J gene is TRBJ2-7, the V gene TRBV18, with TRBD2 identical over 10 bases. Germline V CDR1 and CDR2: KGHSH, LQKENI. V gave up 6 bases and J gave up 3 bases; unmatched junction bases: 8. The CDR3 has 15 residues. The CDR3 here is CASSTGLAELYEQYF. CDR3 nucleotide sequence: TGTGCCAGCTCCACAGGACTAGCGGAACTCTACGAGCAGTACTTC.

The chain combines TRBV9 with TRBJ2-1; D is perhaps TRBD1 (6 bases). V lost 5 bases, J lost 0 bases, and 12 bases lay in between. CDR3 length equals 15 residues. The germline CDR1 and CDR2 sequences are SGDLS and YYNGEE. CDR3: CASRGQGSSYNEQFF. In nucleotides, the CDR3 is TGTGCCAGCAGGGGGCAGGGGAGCTCCTACAATGAGCAGTTCTTC.

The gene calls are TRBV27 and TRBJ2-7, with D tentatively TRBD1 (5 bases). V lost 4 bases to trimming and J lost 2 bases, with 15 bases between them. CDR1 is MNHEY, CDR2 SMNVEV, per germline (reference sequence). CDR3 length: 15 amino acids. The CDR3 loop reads CASSSGQGGTYEQYF. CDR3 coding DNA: TGTGCCAGCAGTTCCGGGCAGGGTGGGACCTACGAGCAGTACTTC.

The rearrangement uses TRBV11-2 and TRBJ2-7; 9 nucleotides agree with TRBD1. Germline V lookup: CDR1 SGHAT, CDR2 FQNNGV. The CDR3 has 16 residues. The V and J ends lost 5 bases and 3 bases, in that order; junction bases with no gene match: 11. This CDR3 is CASSVGTGTVGYEQYF. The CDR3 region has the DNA TGTGCCAGCAGCGTCGGGACAGGGACTGTAGGCTACGAGCAGTACTTC.

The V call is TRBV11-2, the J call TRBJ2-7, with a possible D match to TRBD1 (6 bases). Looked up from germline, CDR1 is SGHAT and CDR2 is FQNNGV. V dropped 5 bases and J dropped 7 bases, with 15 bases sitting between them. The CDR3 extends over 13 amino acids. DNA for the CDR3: TGTGCCAGCAGCCCAGCAAGGGACACTGAGCAGTACTTC. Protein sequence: CASSPARDTEQYF.

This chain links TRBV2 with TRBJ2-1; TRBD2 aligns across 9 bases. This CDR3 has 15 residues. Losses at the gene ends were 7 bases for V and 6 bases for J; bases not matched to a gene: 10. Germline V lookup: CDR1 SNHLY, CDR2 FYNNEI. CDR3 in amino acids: CASKGRIAGVNEQFF. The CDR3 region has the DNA TGTGCCAGCAAGGGGAGAATAGCGGGAGTCAATGAGCAGTTCTTC.

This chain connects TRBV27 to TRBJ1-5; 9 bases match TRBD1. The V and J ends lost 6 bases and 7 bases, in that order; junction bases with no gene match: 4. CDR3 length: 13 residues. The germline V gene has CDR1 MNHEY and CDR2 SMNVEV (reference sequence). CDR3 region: CASRQGAGQPQHF. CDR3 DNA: TGTGCCAGCAGACAGGGGGCTGGCCAGCCCCAGCATTTT.

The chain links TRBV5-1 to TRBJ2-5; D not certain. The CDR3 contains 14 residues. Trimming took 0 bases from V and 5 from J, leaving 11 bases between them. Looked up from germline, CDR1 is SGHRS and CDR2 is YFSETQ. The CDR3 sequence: CASSLAPGLETQYF. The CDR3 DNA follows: TGCGCCAGCAGCTTGGCACCCGGTCTGGAGACCCAGTACTTC.

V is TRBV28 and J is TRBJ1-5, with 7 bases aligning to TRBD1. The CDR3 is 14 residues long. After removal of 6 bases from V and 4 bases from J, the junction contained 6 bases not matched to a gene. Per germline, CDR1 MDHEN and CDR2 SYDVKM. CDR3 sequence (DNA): TGTGCCAGCAGCAGGGACAGCAAAAATCAGCCCCAGCATTTT. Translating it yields CASSRDSKNQPQHF.

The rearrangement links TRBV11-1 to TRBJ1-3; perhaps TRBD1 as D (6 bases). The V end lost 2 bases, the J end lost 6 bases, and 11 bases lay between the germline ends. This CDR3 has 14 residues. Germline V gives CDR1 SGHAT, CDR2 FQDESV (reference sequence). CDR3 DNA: TGTGCCAGCAGCTTACAGTACAGGGAAAACACCATATATTTT. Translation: CASSLQYRENTIYF.

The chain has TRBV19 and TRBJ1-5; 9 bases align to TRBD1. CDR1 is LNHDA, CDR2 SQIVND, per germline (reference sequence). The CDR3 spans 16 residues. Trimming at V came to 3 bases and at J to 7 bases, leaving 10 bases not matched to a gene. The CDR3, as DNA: TGTGCCAGTAGTATGAGGCACCGGGACAGGGACCAGCCCCAGCATTTT. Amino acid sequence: CASSMRHRDRDQPQHF.

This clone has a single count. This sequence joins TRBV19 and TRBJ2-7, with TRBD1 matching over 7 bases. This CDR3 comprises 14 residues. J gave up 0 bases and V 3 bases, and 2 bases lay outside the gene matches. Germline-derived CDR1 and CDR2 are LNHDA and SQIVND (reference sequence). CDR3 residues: CASSMGTASYEQYF. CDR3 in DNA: TGTGCCAGTAGTATGGGGACAGCCTCCTACGAGCAGTACTTC.